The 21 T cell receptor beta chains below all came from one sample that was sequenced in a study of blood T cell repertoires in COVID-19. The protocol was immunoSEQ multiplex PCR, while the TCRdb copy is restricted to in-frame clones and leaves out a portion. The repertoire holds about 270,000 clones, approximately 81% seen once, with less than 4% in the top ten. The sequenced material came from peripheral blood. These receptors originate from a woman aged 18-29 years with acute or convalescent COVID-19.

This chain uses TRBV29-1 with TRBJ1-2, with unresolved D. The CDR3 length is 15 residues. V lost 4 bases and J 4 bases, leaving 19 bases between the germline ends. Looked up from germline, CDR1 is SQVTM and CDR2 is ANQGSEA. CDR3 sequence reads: CSVAIETGGPYGYTF. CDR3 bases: TGCAGCGTTGCCATAGAGACTGGAGGCCCCTATGGCTACACCTTC.

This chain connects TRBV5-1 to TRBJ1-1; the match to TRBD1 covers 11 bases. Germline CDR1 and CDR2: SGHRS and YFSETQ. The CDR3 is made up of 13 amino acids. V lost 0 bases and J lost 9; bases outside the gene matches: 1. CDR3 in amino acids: CASSLGTGGQAFF. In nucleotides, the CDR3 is TGCGCCAGCAGCTTGGGGACAGGGGGCCAAGCTTTCTTT.

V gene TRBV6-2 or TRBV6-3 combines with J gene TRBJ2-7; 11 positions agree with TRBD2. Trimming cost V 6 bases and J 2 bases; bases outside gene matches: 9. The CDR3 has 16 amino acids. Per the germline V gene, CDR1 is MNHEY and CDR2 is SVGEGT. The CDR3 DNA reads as TGTGCCAGCAGCGCCCCCCTGACTAGCGGGACCTACGAGCAGTACTTC. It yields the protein CASSAPLTSGTYEQYF.

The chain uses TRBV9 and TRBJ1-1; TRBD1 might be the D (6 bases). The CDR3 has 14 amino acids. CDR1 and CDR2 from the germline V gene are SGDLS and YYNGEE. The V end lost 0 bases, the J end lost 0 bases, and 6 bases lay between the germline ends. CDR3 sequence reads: CASSVGDMNTEAFF. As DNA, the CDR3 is TGTGCCAGCAGCGTAGGGGACATGAACACTGAAGCTTTCTTT.

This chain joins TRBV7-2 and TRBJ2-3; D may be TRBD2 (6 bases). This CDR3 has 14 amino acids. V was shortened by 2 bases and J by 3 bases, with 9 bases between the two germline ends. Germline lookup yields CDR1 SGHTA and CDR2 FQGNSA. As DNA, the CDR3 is TGTGCCAGCAGCTTACTAGCGAGAACAGATACGCAGTATTTT. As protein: CASSLLARTDTQYF.

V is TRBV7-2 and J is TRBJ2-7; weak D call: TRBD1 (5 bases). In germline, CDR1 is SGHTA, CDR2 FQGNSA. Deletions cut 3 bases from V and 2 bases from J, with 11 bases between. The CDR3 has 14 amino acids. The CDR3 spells CASSFSTVTYEQYF. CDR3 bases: TGTGCCAGCAGCTTTTCGACAGTCACCTACGAGCAGTACTTC.

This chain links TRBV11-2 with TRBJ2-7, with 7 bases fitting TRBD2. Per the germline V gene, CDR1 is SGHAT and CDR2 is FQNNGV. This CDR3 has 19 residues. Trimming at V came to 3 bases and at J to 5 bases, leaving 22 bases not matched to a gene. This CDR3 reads CASSFTPPEIWERDHEQYF. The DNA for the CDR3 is TGTGCCAGCAGCTTTACACCGCCTGAAATTTGGGAGCGGGACCACGAGCAGTACTTC.

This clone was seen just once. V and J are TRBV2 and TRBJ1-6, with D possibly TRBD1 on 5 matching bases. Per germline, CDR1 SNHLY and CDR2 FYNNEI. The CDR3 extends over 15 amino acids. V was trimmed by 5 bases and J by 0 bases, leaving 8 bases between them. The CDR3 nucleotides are TGTGCCAGCAGTTATGACAGCTCCTATAATTCACCCCTCCACTTT. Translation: CASSYDSSYNSPLHF.

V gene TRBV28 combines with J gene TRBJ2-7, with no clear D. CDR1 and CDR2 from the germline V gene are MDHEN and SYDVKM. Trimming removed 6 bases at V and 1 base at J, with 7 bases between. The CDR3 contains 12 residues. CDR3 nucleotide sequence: TGTGCCAGCAGCCAGATTTCCTACGAGCAGTACTTC. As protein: CASSQISYEQYF.

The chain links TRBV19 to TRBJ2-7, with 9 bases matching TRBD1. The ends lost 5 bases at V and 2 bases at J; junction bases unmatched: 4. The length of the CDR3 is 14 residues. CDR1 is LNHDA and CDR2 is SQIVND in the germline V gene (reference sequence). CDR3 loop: CASSSDRGPYEQYF. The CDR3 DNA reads TGTGCCAGTAGTTCGGACAGGGGACCCTACGAGCAGTACTTC.

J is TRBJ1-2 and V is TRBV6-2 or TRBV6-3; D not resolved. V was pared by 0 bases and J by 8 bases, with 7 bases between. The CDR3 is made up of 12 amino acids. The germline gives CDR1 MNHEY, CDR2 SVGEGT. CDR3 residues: CASSYSTGGYTF. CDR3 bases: TGTGCCAGCAGTTACTCGACCGGGGGCTACACCTTC.

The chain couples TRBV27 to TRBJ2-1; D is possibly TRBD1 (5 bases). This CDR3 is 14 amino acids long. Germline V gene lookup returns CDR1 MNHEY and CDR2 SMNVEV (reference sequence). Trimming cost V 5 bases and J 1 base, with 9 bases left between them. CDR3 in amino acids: CASSRGASYNEQFF. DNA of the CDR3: TGTGCCAGCAGTCGTGGGGCGTCCTACAATGAGCAGTTCTTC.

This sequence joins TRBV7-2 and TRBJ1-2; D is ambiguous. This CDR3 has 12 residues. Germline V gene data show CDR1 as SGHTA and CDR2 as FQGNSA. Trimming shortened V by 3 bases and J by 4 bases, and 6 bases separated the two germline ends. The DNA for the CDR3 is TGTGCCAGCAGCTTCACAGCCTATGGCTACACCTTC. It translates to CASSFTAYGYTF. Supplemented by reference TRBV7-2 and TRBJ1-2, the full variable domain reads GAGVSQSPSNKVTEKGKDVELRCDPISGHTALYWYRQSLGQGLEFLIYFQGNSAPDKSGLPSDRFSAERTGGSVSTLTIQRTQQEDSAVYLCASSFTAYGYTFGSGTRLTVV.

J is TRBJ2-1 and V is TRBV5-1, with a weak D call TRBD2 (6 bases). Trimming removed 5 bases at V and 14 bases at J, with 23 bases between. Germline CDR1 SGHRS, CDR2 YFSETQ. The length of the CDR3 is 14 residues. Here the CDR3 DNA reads TGCGCCAGCAGTTCCACGGGACGCGGGGACTCGGAGTTCTTC. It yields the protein CASSSTGRGDSEFF.

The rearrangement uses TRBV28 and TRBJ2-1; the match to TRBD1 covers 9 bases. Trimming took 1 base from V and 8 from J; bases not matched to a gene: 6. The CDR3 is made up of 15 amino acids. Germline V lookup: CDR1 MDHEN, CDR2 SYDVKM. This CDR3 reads CASSLSGTGKHEQFF. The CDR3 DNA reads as TGTGCCAGCAGTTTATCCGGGACAGGGAAGCATGAGCAGTTCTTC.

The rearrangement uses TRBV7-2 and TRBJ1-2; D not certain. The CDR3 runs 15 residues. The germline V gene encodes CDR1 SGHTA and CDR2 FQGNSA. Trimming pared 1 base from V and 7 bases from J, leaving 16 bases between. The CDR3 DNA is TGTGCCAGCAGCTTAGGTTACGGAGACGGCGGTGGCTACACCTTC. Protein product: CASSLGYGDGGGYTF.

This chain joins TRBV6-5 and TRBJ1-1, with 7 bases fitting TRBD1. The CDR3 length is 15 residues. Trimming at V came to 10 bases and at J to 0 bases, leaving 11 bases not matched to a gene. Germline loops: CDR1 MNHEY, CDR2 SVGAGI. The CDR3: CAIQGNAAMNTEAFF. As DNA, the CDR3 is TGTGCCATACAGGGGAATGCAGCTATGAACACTGAAGCTTTCTTT.

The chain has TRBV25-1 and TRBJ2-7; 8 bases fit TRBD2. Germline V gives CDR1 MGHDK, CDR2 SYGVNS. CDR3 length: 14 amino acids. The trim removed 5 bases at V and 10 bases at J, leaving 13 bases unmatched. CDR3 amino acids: CASSSYIEREPQYF. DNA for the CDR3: TGTGCCAGCAGTAGCTATATCGAGCGGGAGCCCCAGTACTTC.

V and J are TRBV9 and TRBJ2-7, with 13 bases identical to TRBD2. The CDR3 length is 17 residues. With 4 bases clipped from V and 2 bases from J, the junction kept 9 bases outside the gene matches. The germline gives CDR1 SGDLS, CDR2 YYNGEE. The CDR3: CASSIGLAGEKPYEQYF. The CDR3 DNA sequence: TGTGCCAGCAGCATTGGACTAGCGGGAGAGAAACCCTACGAGCAGTACTTC.

CDR3 protein: CASSFRTMGSNNEQFF. The CDR3 DNA follows: TGTGCCAGCAGTTTTCGGACAATGGGCTCAAACAATGAGCAGTTCTTC. The chain is built from TRBV27 and TRBJ2-1; tentative D call: TRBD1 (5 bases). CDR3 length: 16 amino acids. In germline, CDR1 is MNHEY, CDR2 SMNVEV (reference sequence). Trimming shortened V by 3 bases and J by 5 bases, and 17 bases separated the two germline ends.

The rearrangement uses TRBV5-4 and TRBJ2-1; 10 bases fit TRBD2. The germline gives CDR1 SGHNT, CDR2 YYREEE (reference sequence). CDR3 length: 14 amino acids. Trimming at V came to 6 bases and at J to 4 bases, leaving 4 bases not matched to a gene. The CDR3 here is CASNLAGAYNEQFF. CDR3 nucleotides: TGTGCCAGCAATCTAGCGGGAGCTTACAATGAGCAGTTCTTC.